This T cell receptor (beta chain) was obtained from a study of blood T cell repertoires in COVID-19. The wider study: COVID-19 samples, acute and convalescent, were from the United States, Italy and Spain. Sources were T cells, B-cell-depleted T cells, or PBMCs; the material itself was cDNA or gDNA.

In the original processing: Estimation of nucleated cell counts was performed using reference gene primer amplification. The assay was immunoSEQ multiplex PCR, and TCRdb's table has in-frame clones only and misses some. V, J and clone size are taken as reported in that table, and D and trimming were inferred from the DNA itself. The sample shows 75,000 to 100,000 clones, about 83% of them seen only once. The receptor comes from a human donor in a cohort sampled during active COVID-19. The sample was peripheral blood.

CDR3 DNA sequence: TGTGCCAGCTCACCACAGGGGACTAGAATAAACAATGAGCAGTTCTTC. Translated: CASSPQGTRINNEQFF. J is TRBJ2-1 and V is TRBV18, with 8 bases fitting TRBD2. This CDR3 is 16 amino acids long. Germline CDR1 reads KGHSH; CDR2 reads LQKENI. V lost 1 base and J lost 5; bases outside the gene matches: 7. Together with reference TRBV18 and TRBJ2-1, the CDR3 gives the full variable domain: NAGVMQNPRHLVRRRGQEARLRCSPMKGHSHVYWYRQLPEEGLKFMVYLQKENIIDESGMPKERFSAEFPKEGPSILRIQQVVRGDSAAYFCASSPQGTRINNEQFFGPGTRLTVL.